These 28 T cell receptor beta chains share one sample of origin, sequenced in a study of Ad26.COV2.S vaccination and SARS-CoV-2 variants. Here immunoSEQ multiplex PCR was the method, and the copy in TCRdb shows in-frame clones only, minus some. The sample lists 450,000 to 550,000 clones, roughly nine tenths occurring once. Treatment reported: roughly 20 received Ad26.COV2.S at low or high dose, single or two shots; 5 received placebo; per-sample allocation not given. Samples analyzed were those drawn on day 63 after the first vaccine or placebo injection. Specimen: peripheral blood, collected in a trial of Ad26.COV2.S vaccine versus placebo. These receptors were taken from a person between 18 and 65 years old who received the Ad26.COV2.S COVID-19 vaccine or a placebo.

CDR3 sequence (DNA): TGTGCCACCAGCAGGGACCGGCAGAGCACAGATACGCAGTATTTT. Its translation is CATSRDRQSTDTQYF. This chain joins TRBV15 and TRBJ2-3; D is ambiguous. Germline values: CDR1 LNHNV, CDR2 YYDKDF (reference sequence). Trimming pared 3 bases from V and 0 bases from J, leaving 10 bases between. CDR3 size: 15 residues.

The V gene is TRBV6-5, the J gene TRBJ2-2; TRBD1 agrees at 11 bases. Germline V lookup: CDR1 MNHEY, CDR2 SVGAGI. J gave up 8 bases and V 7 bases, and 9 bases lay outside the gene matches. The CDR3 contains 15 residues. CDR3 region: CASTKDRGPVGELFF. CDR3 DNA: TGTGCCAGCACCAAGGACAGGGGGCCGGTGGGGGAGCTGTTTTTT.

The chain recombines TRBV9 with TRBJ1-1, with D possibly TRBD1 on 6 matching bases. The V end lost 5 bases, the J end lost 4 bases, and 15 bases lay between the germline ends. CDR1 and CDR2 from the germline V gene are SGDLS and YYNGEE. The CDR3 has 14 amino acids. This CDR3 reads CASRPTGFSTEAFF. In DNA, the CDR3 is TGTGCCAGCAGACCCACAGGGTTTTCCACTGAAGCTTTCTTT.

The V call is TRBV15, the J call TRBJ2-7; D is unresolved. Trimming left V 0 bases short and J 0 bases short, with 9 bases between. The CDR3 has 15 residues. Germline-derived CDR1 and CDR2 are LNHNV and YYDKDF (reference sequence). CDR3 sequence (DNA): TGTGCCACCAGCAGAGATCGGCTGATCTCCTACGAGCAGTACTTC. This sequence encodes CATSRDRLISYEQYF. The whole variable domain, filled in from reference TRBV15 and TRBJ2-7, reads DAMVIQNPRYQVTQFGKPVTLSCSQTLNHNVMYWYQQKSSQAPKLLFHYYDKDFNNEADTPDNFQSRRPNTSFCFLDIRSPGLGDTAMYLCATSRDRLISYEQYFGPGTRLTVT.

CDR3 DNA sequence: TGTGCCAGTGCCACTAGCGGGGGGGATCCCGGGGCCAACGTCCTGACTTTC. Amino acid sequence: CASATSGGDPGANVLTF. The rearrangement uses TRBV19 and TRBJ2-6; 13 bases match TRBD2. J lost 4 bases, V lost 8 bases, and 8 bases had no gene match. The CDR3 sequence is 17 residues long. Per germline, CDR1 LNHDA and CDR2 SQIVND (reference sequence).

This clone was seen more than once but under ten times. The V call is TRBV4-2, the J call TRBJ1-1, with a weak D call TRBD1 (6 bases). V dropped 7 bases and J dropped 5 bases, with 14 bases sitting between them. CDR1 and CDR2 (germline): LGHNA, YNFKEQ. CDR3 size: 13 residues. The CDR3 loop is CASMFTGLTEAFF. The CDR3 DNA is TGTGCCAGCATGTTTACAGGGTTGACTGAAGCTTTCTTT.

The gene calls are TRBV5-1 and TRBJ2-7, with D possibly matching TRBD2 (6 bases). CDR1 is SGHRS and CDR2 is YFSETQ in the germline V gene. V was trimmed by 6 bases and J by 7 bases, leaving 20 bases between them. The CDR3 has 14 amino acids. The CDR3 DNA is TGCGCCAGCACCCCCCCTGGCAGGGAGGTTGAGCAGTACTTC. Translation gives CASTPPGREVEQYF.

The genes are TRBV5-5 and TRBJ2-5; D unresolved. Germline V gene data show CDR1 as SGHKS and CDR2 as YYEKEE (reference sequence). The CDR3 is 13 amino acids. The V end lost 0 bases, the J end lost 5 bases, and 8 bases lay between the germline ends. This CDR3 reads CASSLAPPETQYF. Here the CDR3 DNA reads TGTGCCAGCAGCTTGGCTCCCCCCGAGACCCAGTACTTC.

The CDR3 DNA sequence: TGTGCCACCAGCAGAGATAGGGGGGGTAATTCACCCCTCCACTTT. Its protein product is CATSRDRGGNSPLHF. The chain carries TRBV15 and TRBJ1-6, with D possibly TRBD1 on 6 matching bases. The CDR3 totals 15 residues. CDR1 is LNHNV and CDR2 is YYDKDF in the germline V gene (reference sequence). V lost 0 bases, J lost 6 bases, and 9 bases lay in between.

This sequence joins TRBV3-1 (or the pseudogene TRBV3-2) and TRBJ2-7; D ambiguous. Germline CDR1 is LGHDT and CDR2 is YNNKEL (reference sequence). This CDR3 has 16 residues. The V and J ends lost 7 bases and 5 bases respectively, with 24 bases between them. The CDR3 sequence is CASNLQPALPLHEQYF. The CDR3 DNA reads as TGTGCCAGCAACCTACAGCCAGCGCTGCCCCTCCACGAGCAGTACTTC.

J is TRBJ2-3 and V is TRBV4-2; a weak D match, TRBD1 (5 bases). The germline V gene has CDR1 LGHNA and CDR2 YNFKEQ. This CDR3 spans 16 amino acids. V dropped 0 bases and J dropped 3 bases, with 13 bases sitting between them. CDR3: CASSQDQGIRTDTQYF. The CDR3 DNA reads TGTGCCAGCAGCCAAGATCAGGGAATAAGGACAGATACGCAGTATTTT.

The rearrangement uses TRBV15 and TRBJ2-1; D possibly corresponds to TRBD2 (5 bases). The CDR3 contains 14 residues. V was clipped by 6 bases and J by 4 bases, with 13 bases between them. The germline V gene encodes CDR1 LNHNV and CDR2 YYDKDF (reference sequence). The CDR3: CATRGPGVYNEQFF. In nucleotides, the CDR3 is TGTGCCACCAGAGGCCCCGGGGTATACAATGAGCAGTTCTTC.

This sequence joins TRBV5-6 and TRBJ1-6; 7 bases agree with TRBD1. The ends lost 4 bases at V and 7 bases at J; junction bases unmatched: 2. The germline gives CDR1 SGHDT, CDR2 YYEEEE. The CDR3 has 13 amino acids. For the CDR3, the DNA is TGTGCCAGCAGCGTGGACAGGAATTCACCCCTCCACTTT. Protein: CASSVDRNSPLHF.

This clone was observed a handful of times. The genes are TRBV9 and TRBJ1-5; D is uncertain. Trimming pared 4 bases from V and 4 bases from J, leaving 3 bases between. Germline V gives CDR1 SGDLS, CDR2 YYNGEE. The CDR3 contains 11 residues. The CDR3 reads CASSLNQPQHF. CDR3 sequence (DNA): TGTGCCAGCAGCTTAAATCAGCCCCAGCATTTT. Variable domain in full (rest from reference TRBV9 and TRBJ1-5): DSGVTQTPKHLITATGQRVTLRCSPRSGDLSVYWYQQSLDQGLQFLIQYYNGEERAKGNILERFSAQQFPDLHSELNLSSLELGDSALYFCASSLNQPQHFGDGTRLSIL.

Worth noting for this clone: Additional DNA sequences in this sample encode the identical CDR3. This CDR3 is CASSLVWGPSYEQYF. In DNA, the CDR3 is TGCGCCAGCAGCTTGGTTTGGGGGCCATCCTACGAGCAGTACTTC. V gene TRBV5-1 combines with J gene TRBJ2-7; D possibly corresponds to TRBD1 (6 bases). Germline V lookup: CDR1 SGHRS, CDR2 YFSETQ. This CDR3 region has 15 residues. V was clipped by 0 bases and J by 1 base, with 11 bases between them.

The chain employs TRBV7-9 and TRBJ1-1; TRBD1 is a possible D gene (5 bases). The CDR3 runs to 14 residues. Trimming cost V 6 bases and J 2 bases, with 13 bases left between them. Germline-derived CDR1 and CDR2 are SEHNR and FQNEAQ (reference sequence). The CDR3 nucleotides read TGTGCCAGCAGGCCAACGACAGTAAACACTGAAGCTTTCTTT. As protein: CASRPTTVNTEAFF.

The chain has TRBV4-1 and TRBJ2-7, with D uncertain. This CDR3 contains 15 residues. Trimming pared 0 bases from V and 2 bases from J, leaving 11 bases between. CDR1 is MGHRA, CDR2 YSYEKL, per germline. CDR3 amino acids: CASSQDIDRTYEQYF. The CDR3 nucleotides read TGCGCCAGCAGCCAAGATATTGACCGAACCTACGAGCAGTACTTC.

The rearrangement links TRBV5-1 to TRBJ2-5, with 7 bases identical to TRBD1. The CDR3 is 13 residues long. The germline CDR1 and CDR2 sequences are SGHRS and YFSETQ. The junction had 5 bases not matched to a gene; V was cut back by 4 bases and J by 5 bases. In nucleotides, the CDR3 is TGCGCCAGCAGCCGACAGGGTGAGGAGACCCAGTACTTC. Its protein product is CASSRQGEETQYF.

The chain employs TRBV7-2 and TRBJ1-4; D remains ambiguous. The germline gives CDR1 SGHTA, CDR2 FQGNSA. V was shortened by 1 base and J by 4 bases, with 10 bases between the two germline ends. This CDR3 is built from 15 residues. The CDR3: CASSLVPRHNEKLFF. The CDR3, as DNA: TGTGCCAGCAGCTTAGTTCCCAGGCATAATGAAAAACTGTTTTTT.

The chain recombines TRBV21-1 with TRBJ2-1; the D call of TRBD2 is as the table states it, not checked on the DNA. TRBV21-1 corresponds to a pseudogene. The CDR3 runs 17 residues. This CDR3 reads CASSRGTSGKTYNEQFF. CDR3 sequence (DNA): TGTGCCAGCAGCCGCGGGACTAGCGGTAAAACCTACAATGAGCAGTTCTTC.

The CDR3 coding sequence is TGTGCCAGCAGCCCCCCGGGACGGCCGACCTACGAGCAGTACTTC. Its protein product is CASSPPGRPTYEQYF. The V and J genes are TRBV11-2 and TRBJ2-7; TRBD1 or TRBD2 may be the D gene (5 bases each). The CDR3 has 15 amino acids. Between the trimmed V and J ends, which lost 5 bases and 2 bases, there was a span of 16 bases. The germline V gene has CDR1 SGHAT and CDR2 FQNNGV.

The chain uses TRBV6-5 and TRBJ2-5; D not certain. V lost 4 bases and J lost 6, with 12 bases in between. The germline V gene encodes CDR1 MNHEY and CDR2 SVGAGI. This CDR3 is built from 13 residues. The CDR3 DNA is TGTGCCAGCAGTTCCCTAATAGTGCAGACCCAGTACTTC. Protein product: CASSSLIVQTQYF.

The chain links TRBV4-2 to TRBJ1-2; tentatively, D is TRBD1 (6 bases). The CDR3 has 15 amino acids. Trimming took 2 bases from V and 0 from J, leaving 10 bases between them. Germline V gene sequence: CDR1 LGHNA, CDR2 YNFKEQ. The CDR3: CASSQWTESNYGYTF. CDR3 coding DNA: TGTGCCAGCAGCCAATGGACAGAGTCTAACTATGGCTACACCTTC.

The chain is built from TRBV4-3 and TRBJ2-1, with 10 bases fitting TRBD2. The CDR3 is 21 residues long. J lost 7 bases, V lost 4 bases, and 25 bases had no gene match. Germline CDR1 LGHNA, CDR2 YSLEER. Here the CDR3 reads CASSPTKGGLATTPRINEQFF. CDR3 nucleotides: TGCGCCAGCAGCCCGACAAAAGGGGGACTAGCGACGACTCCCCGCATAAATGAGCAGTTCTTC.

This clone was seen a few times. This chain links TRBV7-2 with TRBJ2-1, with a weak D call TRBD1 (6 bases). The CDR3 length is 16 residues. The germline CDR1 and CDR2 sequences are SGHTA and FQGNSA. Trimming pared 4 bases from V and 8 bases from J, leaving 21 bases between. This CDR3 is CASSSTGQGSIDEQFF. In DNA, the CDR3 is TGTGCCAGCAGCTCTACAGGGCAGGGGTCGATAGATGAGCAGTTCTTC.

The chain uses TRBV13 and TRBJ1-1; D is undetermined. This CDR3 has 14 amino acids. Germline loops: CDR1 PRHDT, CDR2 FYEKMQ (reference sequence). Between the trimmed V and J ends, which lost 4 bases and 0 bases, there was a span of 9 bases. This chain's CDR3 is CASSSGGVNTEAFF. CDR3 DNA: TGTGCCAGCAGCTCTGGAGGAGTGAACACTGAAGCTTTCTTT.

The chain combines TRBV28 with TRBJ2-7; TRBD1 agrees at 7 bases. V dropped 10 bases and J dropped 5; count of bases not matched to a gene: 11. The V gene's germline CDR1 is MDHEN and CDR2 SYDVKM. This CDR3 region has 13 residues. CDR3 DNA sequence: TGTGCCACCGGCGACAGGGTTTTGCACGAGCAGTACTTC. It translates to CATGDRVLHEQYF.

On this clone itself: The sample carries other DNA sequences with the same CDR3. The gene calls are TRBV30 and TRBJ1-5, with D perhaps matching TRBD1 (6 bases). The V end was cut by 2 bases, the J end by 6 bases, with 11 bases between. CDR3 length: 13 residues. The germline gives CDR1 GTSNPN, CDR2 SVGIG (reference sequence). This chain's CDR3 is CAWSRGGSQPQHF. In DNA, the CDR3 is TGTGCCTGGAGTAGGGGGGGCAGTCAGCCCCAGCATTTT. Based on the CDR3 plus reference TRBV30 and TRBJ1-5, the full variable domain is SQTIHQWPATLVQPVGSPLSLECTVEGTSNPNLYWYRQAAGRGLQLLFYSVGIGQISSEVPQNLSASRPQDRQFILSSKKLLLSDSGFYLCAWSRGGSQPQHFGDGTRLSIL.